The clone carrying this T cell receptor beta chain was detected ten times or more. Its antigen is as yet unknown. The CDR3 has 16 amino acids. V was shortened by 0 bases and J by 7 bases, with 16 bases between the two germline ends. Germline CDR1 and CDR2: MGHRA and YSYEKL. These data come from a study of post-analysis software for immune sequencing data. Overall study: Multiple sclerosis in the patients followed relapsing-remitting, secondary progressive and progressive-relapsing courses. Notes on the study in general: Patients showed TRBV5-6, TRBV5-1 and TRBV20-1 among several TRBV segments more frequent than in controls. Multiple sclerosis was associated with a significant reduction in normalized Chao1 diversity relative to controls.

Unique molecular identifiers featured in each of the TCR beta cDNA libraries. With about 0.95 to 10 million T cells as the source, roughly 0.5 million cDNA molecules resulted. TCRdb ran MiXCR on the PCR reads and lists one entry per CDR3 protein. The data contain about 200,000 distinct CDR3 sequences, 25% to 30% of them singletons. The chain is built from TRBV4-1 and TRBJ2-1; D might be TRBD2 (5 bases). The source material was blood. The TCR was taken from a girl under 18 with multiple sclerosis. The CDR3 spells CASSQEDWTESNEQFF. DNA for the CDR3: TGCGCCAGCAGCCAAGAGGACTGGACCGAATCTAATGAGCAGTTCTTC.